The entry below gives a single T cell receptor beta chain sequence along with its context. This entry comes from a study of Tregs in tolerant kidney transplant recipients. Clones were sequenced by immunoSEQ multiplex PCR, and TCRdb holds only the in-frame ones, with some missing. The table records about 77,000 clones, around 98% of them present only once. The clonotype comes from a human donor who received a combined kidney and bone marrow transplant. The sequencing used CD4+ T cells from blood, collected before the transplant.

In nucleotides, the CDR3 is TGTGCCAGCTCATCCCGAGGGACAGGGGTTCTGGACGAGCAGTACTTC. This translates into CASSSRGTGVLDEQYF. This chain links TRBV18 with TRBJ2-7; 10 positions agree with TRBD1. Per germline, CDR1 KGHSH and CDR2 LQKENI. Germline trimming cut 5 bases from V and 5 bases from J; bases unmatched to any gene: 12. There are 16 residues in the CDR3.